This TCR beta chain appears in the sequencing data of a study of CD8 T cells in Susac syndrome. As for the study in general: Within the group of sequenced Susac syndrome patients, more than five had active disease and eight or nine were in remission.

It was with random hexamers that 0.5 to 1 ug RNA was reverse transcribed. immunoSEQ multiplex PCR amplified TCR beta CDR3 across 54 Vbeta, 13 Jbeta. Using its own MiXCR run on the immunoSEQ multiplex PCR reads, TCRdb lists one record per CDR3 protein. This table holds 150,000 to 200,000 distinct CDR3 sequences, 85% to 95% found once. The V end was cut by 6 bases, the J end by 0 bases, with 12 bases between. The CDR3 has 15 amino acids. Sequencing of TCR beta was performed on blood CD8+ and CD4+ T cells. Negative isolation yielded CD4+ and CD8+ T cells, and FACS enriched TEMRA cells. This sequence was found in a human donor with Susac syndrome. The chain couples TRBV12-3 or TRBV12-4 to TRBJ1-5, with D perhaps TRBD1 (5 bases). The sequenced sample was CD4+ T cells from PBMCs. CDR3 amino acids: CASRQGGDSNQPQHF. As DNA, the CDR3 is TGTGCCAGCAGGCAGGGAGGCGATAGCAATCAGCCCCAGCATTTT.